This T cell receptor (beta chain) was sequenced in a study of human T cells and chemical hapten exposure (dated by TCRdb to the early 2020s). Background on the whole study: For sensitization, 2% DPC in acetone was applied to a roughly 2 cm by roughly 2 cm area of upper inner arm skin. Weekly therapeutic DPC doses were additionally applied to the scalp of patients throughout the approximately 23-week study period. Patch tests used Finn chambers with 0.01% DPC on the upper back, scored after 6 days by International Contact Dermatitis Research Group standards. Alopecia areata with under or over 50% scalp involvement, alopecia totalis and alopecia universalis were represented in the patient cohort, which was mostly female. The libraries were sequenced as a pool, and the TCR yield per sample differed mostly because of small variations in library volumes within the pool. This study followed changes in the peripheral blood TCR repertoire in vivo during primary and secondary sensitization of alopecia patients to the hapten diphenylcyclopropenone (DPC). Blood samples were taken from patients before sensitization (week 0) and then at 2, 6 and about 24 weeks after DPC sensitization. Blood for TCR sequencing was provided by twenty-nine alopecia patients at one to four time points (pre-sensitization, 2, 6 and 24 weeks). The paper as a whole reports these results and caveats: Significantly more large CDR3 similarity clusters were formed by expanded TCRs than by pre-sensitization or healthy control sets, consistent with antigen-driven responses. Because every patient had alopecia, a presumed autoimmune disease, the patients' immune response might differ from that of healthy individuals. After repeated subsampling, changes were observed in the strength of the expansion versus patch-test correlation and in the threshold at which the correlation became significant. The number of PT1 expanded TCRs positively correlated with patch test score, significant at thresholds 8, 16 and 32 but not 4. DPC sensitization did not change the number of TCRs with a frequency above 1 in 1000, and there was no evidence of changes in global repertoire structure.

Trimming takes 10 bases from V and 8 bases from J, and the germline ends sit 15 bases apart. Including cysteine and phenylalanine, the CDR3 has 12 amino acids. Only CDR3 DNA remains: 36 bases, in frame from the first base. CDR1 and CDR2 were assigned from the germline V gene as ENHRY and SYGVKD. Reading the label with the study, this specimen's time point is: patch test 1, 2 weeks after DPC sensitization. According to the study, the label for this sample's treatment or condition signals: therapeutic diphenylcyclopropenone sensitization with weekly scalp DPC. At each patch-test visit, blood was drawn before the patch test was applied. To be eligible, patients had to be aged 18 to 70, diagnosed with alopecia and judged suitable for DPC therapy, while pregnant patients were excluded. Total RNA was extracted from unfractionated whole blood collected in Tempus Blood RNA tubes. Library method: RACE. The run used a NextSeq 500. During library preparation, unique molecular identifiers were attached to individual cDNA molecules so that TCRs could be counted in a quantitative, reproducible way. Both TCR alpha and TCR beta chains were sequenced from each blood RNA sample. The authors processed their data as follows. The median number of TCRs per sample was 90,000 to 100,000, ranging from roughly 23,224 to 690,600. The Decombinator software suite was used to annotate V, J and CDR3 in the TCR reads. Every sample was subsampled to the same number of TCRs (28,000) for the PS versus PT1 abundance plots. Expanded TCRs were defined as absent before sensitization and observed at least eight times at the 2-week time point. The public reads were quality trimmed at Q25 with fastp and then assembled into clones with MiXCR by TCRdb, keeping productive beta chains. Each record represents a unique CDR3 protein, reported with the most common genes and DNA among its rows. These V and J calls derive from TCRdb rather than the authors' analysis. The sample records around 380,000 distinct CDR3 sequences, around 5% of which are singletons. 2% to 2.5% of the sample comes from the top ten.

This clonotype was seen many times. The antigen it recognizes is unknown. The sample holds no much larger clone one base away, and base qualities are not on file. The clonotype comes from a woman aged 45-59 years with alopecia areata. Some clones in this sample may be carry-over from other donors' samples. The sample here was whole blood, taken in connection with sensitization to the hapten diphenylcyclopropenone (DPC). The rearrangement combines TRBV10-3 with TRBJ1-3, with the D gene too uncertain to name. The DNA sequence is TGTGCCACGGGGTCCCAGAGGGACACCATATATTTT. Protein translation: CATGSQRDTIYF.